The 10 T cell receptor beta chains in this list originate from one sample, sequenced in a study of T cell repertoires in cytomegalovirus infection. Via MiXCR, TCRdb re-called the reads, giving one row per CDR3 protein. The sample consists of fewer than 550,000 distinct CDR3 sequences, more than 15% of them appearing once. Sequencing was performed on CD8+ T cells from PBMCs. Receptor source: a human donor in good health (CMV status not recorded). Some clones in this sample may be carry-over from other donors' samples.

V is TRBV14 and J is TRBJ2-1, with 7 bases matching TRBD2. The V segment lost 2 bases and the J segment 5 bases; nucleotides outside the gene matches: 3. The CDR3 is made up of 14 amino acids. From germline, CDR1 is SGHDN and CDR2 FVKESK. The CDR3 protein is CASSQRGRDNEQFF. Written as DNA, the CDR3 is TGTGCCAGCAGCCAACGAGGGAGGGACAATGAGCAGTTCTTC. Based on the CDR3 plus reference TRBV14 and TRBJ2-1, the full variable domain is EAGVTQFPSHSVIEKGQTVTLRCDPISGHDNLYWYRRVMGKEIKFLLHFVKESKQDESGMPNNRFLAERTGGTYSTLKVQPAELEDSGVYFCASSQRGRDNEQFFGPGTRLTVL.

This chain uses TRBV10-3 with TRBJ2-7, with D possibly TRBD2 on 5 matching bases. The CDR3 extends over 15 amino acids. V lost 4 bases and J 1 base, leaving 14 bases between the germline ends. Germline CDR1 reads ENHRY; CDR2 reads SYGVKD. The CDR3 coding sequence is TGTGCCATCAGTGTAGAGGCGGGTATTTCCTACGAGCAGTACTTC. Its translation: CAISVEAGISYEQYF.

This clonotype has more than one count but fewer than ten. V and J are TRBV7-9 and TRBJ1-1; TRBD1 might be the D (6 bases). The CDR3 consists of 13 residues. Trimming removed 2 bases from V and 7 bases from J, with 11 bases in between. Germline values: CDR1 SEHNR, CDR2 FQNEAQ (reference sequence). Here the CDR3 DNA reads TGTGCCAGCAGCTTACGGGGGGCTAATGAAGCTTTCTTT. It is translated as CASSLRGANEAFF. The full variable domain, its missing parts supplied by reference TRBV7-9 and TRBJ1-1, is DTGVSQNPRHKITKRGQNVTFRCDPISEHNRLYWYRQTLGQGPEFLTYFQNEAQLEKSRLLSDRFSAERPKGSFSTLEIQRTEQGDSAMYLCASSLRGANEAFFGQGTRLTVV.

This clonotype was counted ten times or more. The rearrangement uses TRBV6-5 and TRBJ2-3; D is uncertain. Germline CDR1 is MNHEY and CDR2 is SVGAGI. The V gene lost 0 bases and the J gene lost 5 bases, with 12 bases spanning the gap. CDR3 length: 15 amino acids. In DNA, the CDR3 is TGTGCCAGCAGTTACTCACGCGCCAGTGGAGATACGCAGTATTTT. It encodes CASSYSRASGDTQYF.

The chain recombines TRBV12-5 with TRBJ2-7, with 8 bases fitting TRBD2. Germline trimming cut 7 bases from V and 5 bases from J; bases unmatched to any gene: 4. CDR3 length: 12 amino acids. Looked up from germline, CDR1 is LGHNT and CDR2 is FRNRAP. CDR3 coding DNA: TGTGCTAGTGCTCCCGGGGGGGACGAGCAGTACTTC. Amino acid sequence: CASAPGGDEQYF.

CDR3 region: CASTPGWRADSYEQYF. The CDR3 bases are TGTGCCAGCACCCCTGGGTGGCGGGCCGACTCCTACGAGCAGTACTTC. The V call is TRBV5-5, the J call TRBJ2-7; D might be TRBD2 (5 bases). Trimming removed 6 bases from V and 0 bases from J, with 19 bases in between. CDR1 is SGHKS, CDR2 YYEKEE, per germline (reference sequence). The CDR3 is 16 amino acids.

In its sample, this clonotype was seen many times. This chain uses TRBV27 with TRBJ2-7; D is undetermined. Germline V gene sequence: CDR1 MNHEY, CDR2 SMNVEV (reference sequence). The CDR3 loop spans 13 amino acids. V was shortened by 6 bases and J by 2 bases, with 11 bases between the two germline ends. The chain's CDR3 is CASRPTVAYEQYF. CDR3 nucleotide sequence: TGTGCCAGCAGACCCACGGTGGCCTACGAGCAGTACTTC.

The sample holds many counts of this clonotype. V and J are TRBV7-9 and TRBJ2-3; D unresolved. In germline, CDR1 is SEHNR, CDR2 FQNEAQ (reference sequence). This CDR3 has 10 amino acids. The V and J ends lost 11 bases and 6 bases respectively, with 9 bases between them. The CDR3 sequence: CAPEYDTQYF. The CDR3 nucleotides are TGTGCCCCCGAGTATGATACGCAGTATTTT.

On this clonotype itself: A junction end diverges from the germline sequence, so it may reflect a read error. Here the CDR3 DNA reads TGTGTCAGCAGCTTAGACAGGGGATACGAGCAGTACTTC. This sequence encodes CVSSLDRGYEQYF. This chain joins TRBV7-4 and TRBJ2-7, with 8 bases that match TRBD1. CDR1 SGHVT and CDR2 SQSDAQ come from the germline V gene. The CDR3 consists of 13 residues.

This sequence joins TRBV19 and TRBJ2-7, with 14 positions matching TRBD2. In germline, CDR1 is LNHDA, CDR2 SQIVND (reference sequence). Germline trimming cut 5 bases from V and 4 bases from J; bases unmatched to any gene: 4. The CDR3 spans 15 residues. CDR3 region: CASSSGLAGGYEQYF. The DNA of the CDR3 is TGTGCCAGTAGTTCCGGACTAGCGGGGGGTTACGAGCAGTACTTC.